Listed here are 31 T cell receptor beta chains from one sample, sequenced in a study of blood T cell repertoires in COVID-19. TCRdb's table, derived via immunoSEQ multiplex PCR, lists solely in-frame clones and lacks some. The data contain 150,000 or so clones, 88% of them singletons. Material: PBMCs or T cells enriched from blood (not recorded which). Receptors originate from a woman aged 25 to 39 with acute COVID-19.

V gene TRBV27 combines with J gene TRBJ1-2; TRBD1 agrees at 8 bases. Trimming at V came to 5 bases and at J to 4 bases, leaving 6 bases not matched to a gene. The CDR3 runs to 14 residues. Germline V lookup: CDR1 MNHEY, CDR2 SMNVEV (reference sequence). Here the CDR3 reads CASSTADRAYGYTF. As DNA, the CDR3 is TGTGCCAGCAGTACGGCGGACAGGGCCTATGGCTACACCTTC.

The gene calls are TRBV23-1 and TRBJ2-5; D might be TRBD1 (5 bases). TRBV23-1 is placed among ORFs of uncertain function. Trimming pared 0 bases from V and 4 bases from J, leaving 12 bases between. This CDR3 is built from 15 residues. CDR3 sequence: CASSQSKDIGETQYF. Written as DNA, the CDR3 is TGCGCCAGCAGTCAATCGAAGGACATTGGAGAGACCCAGTACTTC.

The chain employs TRBV10-3 and TRBJ2-1; 14 bases map to TRBD2. Germline CDR1 is ENHRY and CDR2 is SYGVKD. The CDR3 is made up of 17 amino acids. Trimming cost V 6 bases and J 9 bases; bases outside gene matches: 13. CDR3 in DNA: TGTGCCATCAGCGAGAGGGGACTAGCGGGAGTAGGGGGTGAGCAGTTCTTC. The encoded protein is CAISERGLAGVGGEQFF.

The genes are TRBV30 and TRBJ1-4; 7 nucleotides align to TRBD1. The CDR3 contains 15 residues. Germline-derived CDR1 and CDR2 are GTSNPN and SVGIG (reference sequence). Trimming cost V 3 bases and J 2 bases; bases outside gene matches: 6. CDR3 loop: CAWSPGTATNEKLFF. CDR3 nucleotide sequence: TGTGCCTGGAGCCCGGGGACAGCCACTAATGAAAAACTGTTTTTT.

V usage is TRBV24-1 and J usage is TRBJ2-3; D may be TRBD1 (6 bases). This CDR3 region has 15 residues. Germline CDR1 reads KGHDR; CDR2 reads SFDVKD. Deletions cut 1 base from V and 1 base from J, with 8 bases between. Written as DNA, the CDR3 is TGTGCCACCAGTGATTTTGCAGGGGGCACAGATACGCAGTATTTT. This translates into CATSDFAGGTDTQYF.

This clone was seen only a few times. The genes are TRBV10-3 and TRBJ2-7; 9 nucleotides match TRBD2. CDR3 size: 14 residues. J was trimmed by 4 bases and V by 10 bases; bases with no gene match: 11. CDR1 ENHRY and CDR2 SYGVKD come from the germline V gene. Written as DNA, the CDR3 is TGTGCCACGGAGAGTAGCGGGAGTAGGTACGAGCAGTACTTC. It yields the protein CATESSGSRYEQYF.

The CDR3 sequence: CASSWGTGAGTGELFF. CDR3 nucleotides: TGTGCCAGCAGCTGGGGAACGGGAGCGGGCACCGGGGAGCTGTTTTTT. This rearrangement joins TRBV7-3 to TRBJ2-2; maybe TRBD2 (6 bases). V shed 4 bases and J shed 4 bases, with 16 bases lying between them. The length of the CDR3 is 16 residues. Germline-derived CDR1 and CDR2 are SGHTA and FQGTGA.

The chain carries TRBV19 and TRBJ1-3, with TRBD1 identical over 10 bases. Germline-derived CDR1 and CDR2 are LNHDA and SQIVND (reference sequence). The CDR3 contains 17 residues. J gave up 7 bases and V 5 bases, and 14 bases lay outside the gene matches. The CDR3 DNA follows: TGTGCCAGTAGTCTTCACGCCCCCGGGACAGGGGCCAACACCATATATTTT. Protein sequence: CASSLHAPGTGANTIYF.

The gene calls are TRBV20-1 and TRBJ2-1; D is undetermined. Germline V gene data show CDR1 as DFQATT and CDR2 as SNEGSKA (reference sequence). The CDR3 sequence is 11 residues long. V lost 8 bases, J lost 8 bases, and 13 bases lay in between. This chain's CDR3 is CSTYISDEQFF. CDR3 nucleotides: TGCAGTACTTACATCAGCGATGAGCAGTTCTTC.

Written as DNA, the CDR3 is TGCGCCAGCAGCCCGGGGGTCGGGAACAGGGGTGGCACTGAAGCTTTCTTT. Residues: CASSPGVGNRGGTEAFF. The chain has TRBV5-1 and TRBJ1-1; the match to TRBD1 covers 7 bases. The CDR3 contains 17 residues. Germline V CDR1 and CDR2: SGHRS, YFSETQ. Trimming removed 4 bases from V and 4 bases from J; junction bases left unmatched: 16.

This clone has more than one count but fewer than ten. This rearrangement joins TRBV27 to TRBJ2-7; tentative D call: TRBD2 (6 bases). The length of the CDR3 is 16 residues. CDR1 is MNHEY, CDR2 SMNVEV, per germline (reference sequence). V was cut by 2 bases and J by 6 bases, with 20 bases left in between. In DNA, the CDR3 is TGTGCCAGCAGTTTAACCGTGGGGGGAGTTTCTTCCGAGCAGTACTTC. Its translation: CASSLTVGGVSSEQYF.

This clone was seen only once. In DNA, the CDR3 is TGTGCCAGCAGTTTAAACAGGGTGGCCGGAAACACCATATATTTT. It encodes CASSLNRVAGNTIYF. This chain links TRBV27 with TRBJ1-3, with a possible D match to TRBD1 (6 bases). Trimming removed 2 bases at V and 4 bases at J, with 12 bases between. The CDR3 runs to 15 residues. Per the germline V gene, CDR1 is MNHEY and CDR2 is SMNVEV (reference sequence).

CDR3 sequence: CASSPRDRVYTIYF. The CDR3 DNA reads as TGTGCCAGCAGCCCCCGGGACAGGGTATACACCATATATTTT. The rearrangement joins TRBV7-2 to TRBJ1-3, with 9 bases aligning to TRBD1. The germline CDR1 and CDR2 sequences are SGHTA and FQGNSA. This CDR3 has 14 residues. V shed 5 bases, J shed 8 bases, and the junction held 7 bases outside the gene matches.

This clone was seen a few times. The chain combines TRBV28 with TRBJ2-3; TRBD2 matches at 9 bases. The CDR3 is 16 residues long. Trimming at V came to 5 bases and at J to 1 base, leaving 7 bases not matched to a gene. Germline V CDR1 and CDR2: MDHEN, SYDVKM. CDR3 residues: CASSDSGRGGTDTQYF. The CDR3 DNA sequence: TGTGCCAGCAGTGATAGCGGGAGAGGGGGCACAGATACGCAGTATTTT. Combining the CDR3 with reference TRBV28 and TRBJ2-3 gives the whole variable domain DVKVTQSSRYLVKRTGEKVFLECVQDMDHENMFWYRQDPGLGLRLIYFSYDVKMKEKGDIPEGYSVSREKKERFSLILESASTNQTSMYLCASSDSGRGGTDTQYFGPGTRLTVL.

The chain recombines TRBV7-9 with TRBJ1-1; D is undetermined. CDR3 length: 13 residues. V gave up 8 bases and J gave up 1 base, with 11 bases separating them. Per germline, CDR1 SEHNR and CDR2 FQNEAQ (reference sequence). CDR3 protein: CASWLLPNTEAFF. CDR3 DNA sequence: TGTGCCAGCTGGCTCCTTCCGAACACTGAAGCTTTCTTT.

The chain combines TRBV10-3 with TRBJ2-3, with TRBD2 matching 10 bases. V dropped 4 bases and J dropped 4; count of bases not matched to a gene: 5. CDR1 and CDR2 from the germline V gene are ENHRY and SYGVKD. There are 15 residues in the CDR3. The CDR3 spells CAISVSAGGPDTQYF. Written as DNA, the CDR3 is TGTGCCATCAGTGTATCAGCGGGAGGGCCAGATACGCAGTATTTT.

The chain links TRBV14 to TRBJ1-4; D call uncertain. The CDR3 has 12 residues. V was trimmed by 4 bases and J by 8 bases, leaving 8 bases between them. Per the germline V gene, CDR1 is SGHDN and CDR2 is FVKESK. As DNA, the CDR3 is TGTGCCAGCAGCCGCCAGGCGGAAAAACTGTTTTTT. Amino acids: CASSRQAEKLFF.

J is TRBJ2-7 and V is TRBV27, with TRBD1 matching over 8 bases. V shed 5 bases and J 3 bases; nucleotides not matched to a gene: 6. Germline V lookup: CDR1 MNHEY, CDR2 SMNVEV (reference sequence). The CDR3 sequence is 14 residues long. The CDR3 DNA reads as TGTGCCAGCAGTCAGACAGGGGCAGGCTACGAGCAGTACTTC. This encodes CASSQTGAGYEQYF.

The chain carries TRBV27 and TRBJ2-7; possible D gene TRBD2, 5 bases. Germline V lookup: CDR1 MNHEY, CDR2 SMNVEV (reference sequence). The CDR3 covers 15 residues. Trimming removed 6 bases at V and 3 bases at J, with 18 bases between. This CDR3 reads CASRLYLAGDYEQYF. In nucleotides, the CDR3 is TGTGCCAGCAGGTTGTACCTAGCTGGAGACTACGAGCAGTACTTC.

The V call is TRBV7-2, the J call TRBJ1-1, with D maybe TRBD1 (6 bases). This CDR3 region has 17 residues. V was trimmed by 2 bases and J by 4 bases, leaving 20 bases between them. From germline, CDR1 is SGHTA and CDR2 FQGNSA. The CDR3 region is CASSLKSQGPLSTEAFF. CDR3 DNA: TGTGCCAGCAGCTTAAAGTCCCAGGGGCCTCTATCCACTGAAGCTTTCTTT.

The rearrangement joins TRBV19 to TRBJ1-1; D unclear. Germline CDR1 is LNHDA and CDR2 is SQIVND (reference sequence). Trimming took 10 bases from V and 1 from J, leaving 10 bases between them. The CDR3 extends over 12 amino acids. The CDR3 nucleotides read TGTGCCACGGCCGAGGGGAACACTGAAGCTTTCTTT. Its protein is CATAEGNTEAFF.

This chain links TRBV19 with TRBJ2-1; 7 bases line up with TRBD2. Losses at the gene ends were 3 bases for V and 2 bases for J; bases not matched to a gene: 7. The CDR3 runs to 16 residues. Per the germline V gene, CDR1 is LNHDA and CDR2 is SQIVND (reference sequence). The DNA for the CDR3 is TGTGCCAGTAGTATTAGTCTAGCGGTAACCTACAATGAGCAGTTCTTC. Translation: CASSISLAVTYNEQFF.

The chain has TRBV7-9 and TRBJ2-5, with 9 nucleotides matching TRBD1. The CDR3 has 13 amino acids. J lost 5 bases, V lost 8 bases, and 6 bases had no gene match. Germline CDR1 SEHNR, CDR2 FQNEAQ (reference sequence). In nucleotides, the CDR3 is TGTGCCAGCGCGGGACAGGGCGGGGAGACCCAGTACTTC. Residues: CASAGQGGETQYF.

The chain recombines TRBV19 with TRBJ1-2; D ambiguous. The CDR3 consists of 13 residues. Looked up from germline, CDR1 is LNHDA and CDR2 is SQIVND (reference sequence). The ends were cut back, 3 bases at V and 2 bases at J, with 7 bases in the middle. Written as DNA, the CDR3 is TGTGCCAGTAGTATCGCCGGGAACTATGGCTACACCTTC. Translation gives CASSIAGNYGYTF.

The V call is TRBV6-2 or TRBV6-3, the J call TRBJ1-2; a possible D gene is TRBD1 (5 bases). V shed 2 bases and J shed 4 bases, with 11 bases lying between them. This CDR3 is built from 14 residues. CDR1 is MNHEY and CDR2 is SVGEGT in the germline V gene. CDR3 bases: TGTGCCAGCAGTTACGTAAGCGGGACCTATGGCTACACCTTC. The encoded protein is CASSYVSGTYGYTF.

The rearrangement joins TRBV18 to TRBJ1-2; a possible D gene is TRBD1 (6 bases). The germline CDR1 and CDR2 sequences are KGHSH and LQKENI. Trimming pared 3 bases from V and 3 bases from J, leaving 11 bases between. This CDR3 has 14 residues. CDR3 loop: CASSPGGGDYGYTF. The CDR3 DNA is TGTGCCAGCTCACCGGGGGGGGGCGACTATGGCTACACCTTC.

This clone was seen only once. A much larger clone differs by one base, so this may be a read error. The V call is TRBV11-2, the J call TRBJ1-2; weak D call: TRBD1 (6 bases). CDR1 is SGHAT and CDR2 is FQNNGV in the germline V gene. CDR3 length equals 13 residues. The ends were cut back, 3 bases at V and 3 bases at J, with 8 bases in the middle. In DNA, the CDR3 is TGTGCCAGCAGCTTGGACAGTTACTATGGCTACACCTTC. Translation gives CASSLDSYYGYTF.

The chain couples TRBV27 to TRBJ1-5, with TRBD1 as a possible D gene (5 bases). The CDR3 consists of 15 residues. V was cut by 2 bases and J by 3 bases, with 11 bases left in between. From germline, CDR1 is MNHEY and CDR2 SMNVEV (reference sequence). CDR3 in DNA: TGTGCCAGCAGTTTACTCGGGGGTGACAATCAGCCCCAGCATTTT. Protein product: CASSLLGGDNQPQHF.

This rearrangement joins TRBV19 to TRBJ1-5; D ambiguous. CDR3 length equals 15 residues. CDR1 LNHDA and CDR2 SQIVND come from the germline V gene (reference sequence). Trimming stripped 9 bases from V and 7 bases from J, with 22 bases between. This CDR3 reads CASNQVGSGFQPQHF. In DNA form, the CDR3 reads TGTGCCAGCAACCAAGTGGGATCGGGGTTCCAGCCCCAGCATTTT.

The chain carries TRBV7-2 and TRBJ2-3, with 7 bases identical to TRBD2. The CDR3 is 15 amino acids. Germline loops: CDR1 SGHTA, CDR2 FQGNSA. Germline trimming cut 1 base from V and 4 bases from J; bases unmatched to any gene: 5. The CDR3 sequence: CASSLDRGRSDTQYF. Written as DNA, the CDR3 is TGTGCCAGCAGCTTAGACCGCGGGAGATCAGATACGCAGTATTTT. The whole variable domain, remainder taken from reference TRBV7-2 and TRBJ2-3, is GAGVSQSPSNKVTEKGKDVELRCDPISGHTALYWYRQSLGQGLEFLIYFQGNSAPDKSGLPSDRFSAERTGGSVSTLTIQRTQQEDSAVYLCASSLDRGRSDTQYFGPGTRLTVL.

The chain couples TRBV28 to TRBJ1-1; 7 bases align to TRBD1. Losses at the gene ends were 1 base for V and 5 bases for J; bases not matched to a gene: 4. CDR1 is MDHEN and CDR2 is SYDVKM in the germline V gene. This CDR3 region has 14 residues. In DNA, the CDR3 is TGTGCCAGCAGTTTATACAGGGGCTATACTGAAGCTTTCTTT. Protein: CASSLYRGYTEAFF.